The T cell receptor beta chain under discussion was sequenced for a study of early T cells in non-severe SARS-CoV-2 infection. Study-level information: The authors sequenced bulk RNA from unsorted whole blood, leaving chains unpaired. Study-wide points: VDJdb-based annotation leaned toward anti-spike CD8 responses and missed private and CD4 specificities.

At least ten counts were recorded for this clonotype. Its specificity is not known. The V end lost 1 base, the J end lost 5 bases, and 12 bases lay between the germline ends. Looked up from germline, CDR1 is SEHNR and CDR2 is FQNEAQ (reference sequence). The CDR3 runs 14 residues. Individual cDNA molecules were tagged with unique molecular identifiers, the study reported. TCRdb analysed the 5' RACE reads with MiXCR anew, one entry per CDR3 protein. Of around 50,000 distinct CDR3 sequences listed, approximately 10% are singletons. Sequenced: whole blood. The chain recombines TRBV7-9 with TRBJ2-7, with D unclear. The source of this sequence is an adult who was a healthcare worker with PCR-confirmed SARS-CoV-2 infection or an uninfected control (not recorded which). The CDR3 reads CASSLGVGQHEQYF. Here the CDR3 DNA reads TGTGCCAGCAGCTTAGGGGTAGGTCAGCACGAGCAGTACTTC.